The entry that follows covers one TCR beta chain sequence. Its antigen is not known. This clone may be a read error of a much larger clone one base away. The data originate from a study of breast tumors, draining lymph nodes, adjacent tissues. The CDR3 is 14 amino acids. CDR1 PRHDT and CDR2 FYEKMQ come from the germline V gene (reference sequence). Trimming took 2 bases from V and 3 from J, leaving 9 bases between them. The lymph nodes were axillary draining lymph nodes from breast cancer patients. General study findings and limits: Tumor TCR diversity was below lymph nodes but above nontumor tissue.

MiXCR, applied by TCRdb to the multiplex PCR reads, yields one record per CDR3 protein. The repertoire consists of more than 200,000 distinct CDR3 sequences, with approximately 29% occurring once and the leading ten covering around 1.4%. The TCR sequence derives from a female donor with breast cancer. Some clones in this sample may be carry-over from other donors' samples. Input material: axillary lymph node tissue. The chain is built from TRBV13 and TRBJ2-3; no clear D gene. The CDR3 reads CASSLPASTDTQYF. The CDR3 nucleotides read TGTGCCAGCAGCTTACCCGCTAGTACAGATACGCAGTATTTT.